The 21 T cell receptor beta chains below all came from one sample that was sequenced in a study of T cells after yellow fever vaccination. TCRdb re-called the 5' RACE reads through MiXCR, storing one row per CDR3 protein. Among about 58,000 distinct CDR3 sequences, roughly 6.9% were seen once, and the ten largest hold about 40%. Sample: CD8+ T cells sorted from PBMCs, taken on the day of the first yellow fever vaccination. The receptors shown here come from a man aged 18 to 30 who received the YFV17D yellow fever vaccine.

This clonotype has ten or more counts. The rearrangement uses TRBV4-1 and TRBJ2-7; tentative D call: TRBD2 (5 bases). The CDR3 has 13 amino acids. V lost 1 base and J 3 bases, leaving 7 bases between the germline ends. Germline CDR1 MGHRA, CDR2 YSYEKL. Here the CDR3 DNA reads TGCGCCAGCAGCCAAGGGAGCGGCTACGAGCAGTACGTC. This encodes CASSQGSGYEQYV.

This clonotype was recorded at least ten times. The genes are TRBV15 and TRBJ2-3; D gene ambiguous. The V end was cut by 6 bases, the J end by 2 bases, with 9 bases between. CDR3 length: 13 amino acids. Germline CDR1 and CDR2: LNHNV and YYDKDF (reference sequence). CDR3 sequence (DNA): TGTGCCACCAGTGGAAGGTTCACAGATACGCAGTATTTT. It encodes CATSGRFTDTQYF.

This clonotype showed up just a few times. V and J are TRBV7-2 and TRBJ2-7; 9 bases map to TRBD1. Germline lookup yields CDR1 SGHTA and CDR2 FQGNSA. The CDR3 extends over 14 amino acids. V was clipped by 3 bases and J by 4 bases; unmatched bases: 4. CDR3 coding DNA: TGTGCCAGCAGCTTCTCGACAGGGGGTTACGAGCAGTACGTC. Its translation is CASSFSTGGYEQYV.

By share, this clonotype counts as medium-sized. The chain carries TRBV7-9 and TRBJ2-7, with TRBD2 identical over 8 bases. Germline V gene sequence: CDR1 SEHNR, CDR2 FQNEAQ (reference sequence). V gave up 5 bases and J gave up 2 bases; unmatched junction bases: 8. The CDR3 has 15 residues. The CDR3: CASSPTGGAAYEQYF. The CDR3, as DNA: TGTGCCAGCAGCCCTACCGGGGGGGCCGCCTACGAGCAGTACTTC.

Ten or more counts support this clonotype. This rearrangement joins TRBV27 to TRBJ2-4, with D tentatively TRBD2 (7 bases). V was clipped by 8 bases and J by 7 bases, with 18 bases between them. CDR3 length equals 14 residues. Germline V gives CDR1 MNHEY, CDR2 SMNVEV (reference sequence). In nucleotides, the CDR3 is TGTGCCAGCTCCCCCCCCGGGGGGCTTAACATTCAGTACTTC. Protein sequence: CASSPPGGLNIQYF.

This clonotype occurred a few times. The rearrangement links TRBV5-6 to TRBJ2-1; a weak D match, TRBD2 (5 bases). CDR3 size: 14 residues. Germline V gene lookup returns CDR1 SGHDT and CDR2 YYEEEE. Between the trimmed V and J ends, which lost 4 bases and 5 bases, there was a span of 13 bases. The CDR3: CASSPGVRHNEQFF. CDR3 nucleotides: TGTGCCAGCAGCCCCGGGGTCCGGCACAATGAGCAGTTCTTC.

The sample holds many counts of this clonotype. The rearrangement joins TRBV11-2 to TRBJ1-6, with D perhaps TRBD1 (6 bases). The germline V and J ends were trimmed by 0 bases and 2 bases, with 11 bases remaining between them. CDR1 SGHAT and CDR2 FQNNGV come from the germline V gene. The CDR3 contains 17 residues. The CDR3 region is CASSLEMGATYNSPLHF. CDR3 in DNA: TGTGCCAGCAGCTTAGAGATGGGGGCTACCTATAATTCACCCCTCCACTTT. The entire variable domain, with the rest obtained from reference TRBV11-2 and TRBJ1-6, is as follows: EAGVAQSPRYKIIEKRQSVAFWCNPISGHATLYWYQQILGQGPKLLIQFQNNGVVDDSQLPKDRFSAERLKGVDSTLKIQPAKLEDSAVYLCASSLEMGATYNSPLHFGNGTRLTVT.

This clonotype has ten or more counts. CDR3 in amino acids: CASRTGTGSLDEQFF. The CDR3 coding sequence is TGTGCCAGCAGAACCGGGACAGGGTCGCTGGATGAGCAGTTCTTC. The chain employs TRBV9 and TRBJ2-1, with 9 bases fitting TRBD1. Germline CDR1 is SGDLS and CDR2 is YYNGEE. The CDR3 is made up of 15 amino acids. Trimming removed 5 bases from V and 8 bases from J; junction bases left unmatched: 11.

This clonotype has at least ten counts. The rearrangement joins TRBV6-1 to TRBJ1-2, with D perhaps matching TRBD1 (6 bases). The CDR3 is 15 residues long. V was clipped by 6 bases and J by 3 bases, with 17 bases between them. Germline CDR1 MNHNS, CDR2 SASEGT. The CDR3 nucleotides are TGTGCCAGCAGCCCAGATGCAGGGGAGGACTATGGCTACACCTTC. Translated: CASSPDAGEDYGYTF.

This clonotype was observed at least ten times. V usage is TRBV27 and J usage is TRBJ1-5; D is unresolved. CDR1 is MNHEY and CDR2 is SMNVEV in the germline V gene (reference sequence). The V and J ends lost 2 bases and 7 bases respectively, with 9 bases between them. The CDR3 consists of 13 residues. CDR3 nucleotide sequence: TGTGCCAGCAGTTTAGGGAGAAGCCAGCCCCAGCATTTT. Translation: CASSLGRSQPQHF.

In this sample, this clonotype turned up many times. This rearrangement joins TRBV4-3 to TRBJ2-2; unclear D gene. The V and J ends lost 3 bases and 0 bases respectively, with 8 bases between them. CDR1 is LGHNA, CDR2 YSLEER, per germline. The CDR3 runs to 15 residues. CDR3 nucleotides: TGCGCCAGCAGCCAGGTGTCCACGAACACCGGGGAGCTGTTTTTT. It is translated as CASSQVSTNTGELFF.

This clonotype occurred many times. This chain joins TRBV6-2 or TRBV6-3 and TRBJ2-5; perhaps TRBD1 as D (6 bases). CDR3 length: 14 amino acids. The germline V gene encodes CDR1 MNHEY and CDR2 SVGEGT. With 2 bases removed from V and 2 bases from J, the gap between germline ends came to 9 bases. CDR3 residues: CASSYGGFQETQYF. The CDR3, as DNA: TGTGCCAGCAGTTACGGGGGCTTTCAAGAGACCCAGTACTTC.

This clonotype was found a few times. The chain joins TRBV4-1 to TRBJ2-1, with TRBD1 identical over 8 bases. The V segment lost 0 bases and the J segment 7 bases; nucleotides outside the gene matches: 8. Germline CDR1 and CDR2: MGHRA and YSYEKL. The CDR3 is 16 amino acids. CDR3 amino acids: CASSQDIRGRVNEQFF. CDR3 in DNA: TGCGCCAGCAGCCAAGATATCAGGGGGCGCGTTAATGAGCAGTTCTTC.

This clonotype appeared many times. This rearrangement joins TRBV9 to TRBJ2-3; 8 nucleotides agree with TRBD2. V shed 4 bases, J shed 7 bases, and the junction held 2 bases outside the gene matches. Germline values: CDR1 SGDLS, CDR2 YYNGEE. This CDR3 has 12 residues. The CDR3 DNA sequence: TGTGCCAGCAGCTCGGGAGGGAATACGCAGTATTTT. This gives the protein CASSSGGNTQYF.

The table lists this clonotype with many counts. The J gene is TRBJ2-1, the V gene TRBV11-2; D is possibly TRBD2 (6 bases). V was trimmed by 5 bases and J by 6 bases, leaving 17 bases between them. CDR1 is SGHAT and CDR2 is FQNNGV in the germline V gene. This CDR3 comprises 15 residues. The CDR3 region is CASSNAEDYANEQFF. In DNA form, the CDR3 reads TGTGCCAGCAGCAATGCGGAGGACTACGCCAATGAGCAGTTCTTC.

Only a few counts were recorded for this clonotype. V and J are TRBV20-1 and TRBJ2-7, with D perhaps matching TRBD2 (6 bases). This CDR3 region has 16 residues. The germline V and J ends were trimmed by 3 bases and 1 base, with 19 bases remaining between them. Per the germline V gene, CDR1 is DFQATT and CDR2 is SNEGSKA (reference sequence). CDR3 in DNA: TGCAGTGCTAGTGTGATCGGGGGATCCTTGTCCTACGAGCAGTACGTC. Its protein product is CSASVIGGSLSYEQYV.

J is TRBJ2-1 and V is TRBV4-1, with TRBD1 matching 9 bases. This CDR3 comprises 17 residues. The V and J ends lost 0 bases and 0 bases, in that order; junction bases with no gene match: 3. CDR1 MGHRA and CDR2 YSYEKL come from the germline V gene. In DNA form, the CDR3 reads TGCGCCAGCAGCCAAGAACCGGGACAGGGCTCCTACAATGAGCAGTTCTTC. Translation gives CASSQEPGQGSYNEQFF.

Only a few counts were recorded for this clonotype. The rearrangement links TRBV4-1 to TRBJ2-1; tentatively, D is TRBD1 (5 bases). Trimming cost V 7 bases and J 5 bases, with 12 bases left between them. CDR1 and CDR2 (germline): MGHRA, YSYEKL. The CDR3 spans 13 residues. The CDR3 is CASNSLGDNEQFF. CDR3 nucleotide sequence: TGCGCCAGCAACAGTCTAGGGGACAATGAGCAGTTCTTC.

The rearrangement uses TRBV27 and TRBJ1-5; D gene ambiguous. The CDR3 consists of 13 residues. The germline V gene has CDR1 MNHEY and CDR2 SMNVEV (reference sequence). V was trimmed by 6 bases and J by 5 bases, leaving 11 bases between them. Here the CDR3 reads CASRRALYQPQHF. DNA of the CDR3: TGTGCCAGCAGGAGGGCCTTGTATCAGCCCCAGCATTTT.

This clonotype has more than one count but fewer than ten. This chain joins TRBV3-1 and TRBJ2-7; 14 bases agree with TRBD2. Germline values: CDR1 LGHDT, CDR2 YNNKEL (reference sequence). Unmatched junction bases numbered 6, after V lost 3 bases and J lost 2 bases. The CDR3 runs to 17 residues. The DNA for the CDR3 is TGTGCCAGCAGCCAGGGACTAGCGGGGGTTAGGGCCTACGAGCAGTACTTC. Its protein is CASSQGLAGVRAYEQYF.

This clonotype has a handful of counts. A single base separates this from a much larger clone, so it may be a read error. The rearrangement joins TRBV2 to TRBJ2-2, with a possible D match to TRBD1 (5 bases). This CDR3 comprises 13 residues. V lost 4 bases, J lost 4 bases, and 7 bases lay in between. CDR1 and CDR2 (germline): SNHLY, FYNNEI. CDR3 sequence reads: CASSGTSTGELFF. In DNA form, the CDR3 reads TGTGCCAGCAGTGGGACAAGCACCGGGGAGCTGTTTTTT.